The rows below give T cell receptor beta chains drawn from one sample of a study of cytomegalovirus exposure and HLA in healthy donors. Method: immunoSEQ multiplex PCR; TCRdb's copy keeps in-frame clones and lacks some. Here the sample spans about 160,000 clones, about four fifths being singletons. The specimen was PBMCs. These receptors were obtained from a man between 25 and 39 years old in good health and CMV-seronegative. Each CDR3 is given with its conserved first and last residue. A D gene is named only where the DNA matches it firmly. The listing skips clone size in some rows; elsewhere it reads once, few, many or a size class.

size	D	V	J	DNA	CDR3
once	TRBD1	TRBV9	TRBJ1-1	TGTGCCAGCAGCGTAGCGACAGGGGGAATGAACACTGAAGCTTTCTTT	CASSVATGGMNTEAFF
-	TRBD2	TRBV7-9	TRBJ2-3	TGTGCCAGCAGCCCCCTCCTAGCGGGTAGCACAGATACGCAGTATTTT	CASSPLLAGSTDTQYF
-	-	TRBV7-9	TRBJ2-7	TGTGCCAGCAGCCCCCACTACGAGCAGTACTTC	CASSPHYEQYF
-	-	TRBV13	TRBJ2-7	TGTGCCAGCAACCTGAAGAAACAGTCCTACGAGCAGTACTTC	CASNLKKQSYEQYF
-	TRBD2	TRBV30	TRBJ2-1	TGTGCCTGGACCGATGGGGAGCGGGGGGCCTCTGCGGAGCAGTTCTTC	CAWTDGERGASAEQFF
-	-	TRBV5-1	TRBJ2-1	TGCGCCAGCAGCTTGGGCCCAAGGGGAGCGGGTCTTGCGGTAGGTGAGCAGTTCTTC	CASSLGPRGAGLAVGEQFF
-	TRBD1	TRBV7-2	TRBJ1-2	TGTGCCAGCAGCGAGTGGACAGGGGGCGAGGCCTATGGCTACACCTTC	CASSEWTGGEAYGYTF
-	-	TRBV7-6	TRBJ1-2	TGTGCCAGCAGCCCGTCCCCGAGTTCGACGCCAGGCTATGGCTACACCTTC	CASSPSPSSTPGYGYTF
few	-	TRBV4-2	TRBJ2-1	TGTGCCAGCAGCCAACCTACTGGTAATGAGCAGTTCTTC	CASSQPTGNEQFF
-	-	TRBV7-7	TRBJ2-7	TGTGCCAGCAGCCCAGGCATGGTCGGCGAGCAGTACTTC	CASSPGMVGEQYF
-	-	TRBV27	TRBJ2-7	TGTGCCAGCAGTTTATACCGACAGCCTCTAACCTACGAGCAGTACTTC	CASSLYRQPLTYEQYF
-	TRBD1	TRBV6-5	TRBJ2-7	TGTGCCAGCAGCTCGGGACAGTACTACGAGCAGTACTTC	CASSSGQYYEQYF
-	-	TRBV28	TRBJ1-5	TGTGCCAGCACCATGGCCGGGGCAGGGGTGACCAATCAGCCCCAGCATTTT	CASTMAGAGVTNQPQHF
-	TRBD2	TRBV5-1	TRBJ2-2	TGCGCCAGCAGCTTCGGGACTAGCGGGAGTGGGACCGGGGAGCTGTTTTTT	CASSFGTSGSGTGELFF
-	-	TRBV11-3	TRBJ1-1	-	CASSFGPGTEAFF
-	-	TRBV28	TRBJ1-2	TGTGCCAGCAGTTTATTCGCCCTAGGGGGCTATGGCTACACCTTC	CASSLFALGGYGYTF
-	-	TRBV5-6	TRBJ2-1	TGTGCCAGCAGCTTGGAGCAGGTTTCCTACAATGAGCAGTTCTTC	CASSLEQVSYNEQFF
-	TRBD2	TRBV9	TRBJ2-2	TGTGCCAGCAGCGACCCCGGACTAGCGGGGGATAGGGGGGAGCTGTTTTTT	CASSDPGLAGDRGELFF
-	-	TRBV19	TRBJ1-1	TGTGCCAGTAGTCTGGGGGGGCCCAACACTGAAGCTTTCTTT	CASSLGGPNTEAFF
-	TRBD1	TRBV25-1	TRBJ1-2	TGTGCCAGCAGTGAGGCAGGGGGCGTCGATGGCTACACCTTC	CASSEAGGVDGYTF
-	TRBD2	TRBV6-4	TRBJ2-6	TGTGCCAGCAGTGACTCGAAGCGGGGTGATGGGGCCAACGTCCTGACTTTC	CASSDSKRGDGANVLTF
-	TRBD2	TRBV9	TRBJ2-7	TGTGCCAGCACCAAAGACGTGCTAGCGGGCCACCTATTTACCTACGAGCAGTACTTC	CASTKDVLAGHLFTYEQYF
-	-	TRBV5-1	TRBJ1-1	TGCGCCAGCAGCTCACACAGGGTAGACGTGGGCACTGAAGCTTTCTTT	CASSSHRVDVGTEAFF
-	-	TRBV7-2	TRBJ1-6	TGTGCCAGCACCCTGAGCTCCTATAATTCACCCCTCCACTTT	CASTLSSYNSPLHF
-	-	TRBV19	TRBJ2-1	TGTGCCAGTAGTCCGAAGGACTCGCCAGCCTACAATGAGCAGTTCTTC	CASSPKDSPAYNEQFF
-	-	TRBV11-1	TRBJ2-7	TGTGCCAGCAGCTTAGCTTCAGGGTTTGGGGTCGAGCAGTACTTC	CASSLASGFGVEQYF
-	-	TRBV11-3	TRBJ2-1	TGTGCCAGCAGCTTAGGGACTAACTACTACAATGAGCAGTTCTTC	CASSLGTNYYNEQFF
once	-	TRBV7-8	TRBJ2-2	TGTGCCAGCAGCATTAGCCGTTTGAACACCGGGGAGCTGTTTTTT	CASSISRLNTGELFF
-	-	TRBV7-2	TRBJ1-5	TGTGCCAGCAGCTTAGTGACAGCTAATCAGCCCCAGCATTTT	CASSLVTANQPQHF
-	TRBD2	TRBV19	TRBJ2-1	TGTGCCAGTAGTCTCCGACTAGCGGGAGGTGAGCAGTTCTTC	CASSLRLAGGEQFF
-	-	TRBV25-1	TRBJ2-1	TGTGCCAGCAGTGGCCCCGACAGTTACAATGAGCAGTTCTTC	CASSGPDSYNEQFF
-	-	TRBV7-9	TRBJ2-7	TGTGCCAGCAGCCTTCCGGAGGAGTACGAGCAGTACTTC	CASSLPEEYEQYF
-	-	TRBV28	TRBJ2-7	TGTGCCAGCTCTACCCGAGGCATCCCCTACGAGCAGTACTTC	CASSTRGIPYEQYF
-	TRBD1	TRBV27	TRBJ1-2	TGTGCCAGCAGCCGAGGGGGCCCCAGTGGTGGCTACACCTTC	CASSRGGPSGGYTF
-	-	TRBV7-3	TRBJ2-1	TGTGCCAGCAGCTTAACGGACGAACTAGCAGACCCCTCCTACAATGAGCAGTTCTTC	CASSLTDELADPSYNEQFF
-	-	TRBV30	TRBJ2-7	TGTGCCTGGAGTCGAAGGGGGTTTACCTACGAGCAGTACTTC	CAWSRRGFTYEQYF
-	-	TRBV5-1	TRBJ2-1	TGCGCCAGCAGCTTAGAGGGCTCCTACAATGAGCAGTTCTTC	CASSLEGSYNEQFF
-	-	TRBV7-8	TRBJ2-2	TGTGCCAGCAGCTTCAGACTAGCGAACACCGGGGAGCTGTTTTTT	CASSFRLANTGELFF
-	TRBD1	TRBV2	TRBJ1-2	TGTGCCAGCAGCGTCGGGACAGTGTGGGACGGCTACACCTTC	CASSVGTVWDGYTF
-	-	TRBV7-3	TRBJ2-3	TGTGCCAGCAGCTGGGGGGGACACACAGATACGCAGTATTTT	CASSWGGHTDTQYF
-	-	TRBV9	TRBJ2-6	TGTGCCAGCAGCGTAGGAGCTTTAGGGGCCAACGTCCTGACTTTC	CASSVGALGANVLTF